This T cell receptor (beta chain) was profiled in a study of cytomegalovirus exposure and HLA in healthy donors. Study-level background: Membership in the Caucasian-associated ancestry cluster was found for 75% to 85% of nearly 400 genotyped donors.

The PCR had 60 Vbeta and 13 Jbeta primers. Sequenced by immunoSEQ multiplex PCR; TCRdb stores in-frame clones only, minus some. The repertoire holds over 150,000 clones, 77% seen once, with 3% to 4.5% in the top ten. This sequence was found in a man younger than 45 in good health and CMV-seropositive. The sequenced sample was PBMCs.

The CDR3 DNA reads as TGTGCCAGCAGCTTACAGGGTTCGAACACCGGGGAGCTGTTTTTT. Translation gives CASSLQGSNTGELFF. The V gene is TRBV7-2, the J gene TRBJ2-2; D may be TRBD1 (5 bases). Germline assignment: CDR1 SGHTA and CDR2 FQGNSA. V was trimmed by 2 bases and J by 0 bases, leaving 7 bases between them. The CDR3 runs to 15 residues.